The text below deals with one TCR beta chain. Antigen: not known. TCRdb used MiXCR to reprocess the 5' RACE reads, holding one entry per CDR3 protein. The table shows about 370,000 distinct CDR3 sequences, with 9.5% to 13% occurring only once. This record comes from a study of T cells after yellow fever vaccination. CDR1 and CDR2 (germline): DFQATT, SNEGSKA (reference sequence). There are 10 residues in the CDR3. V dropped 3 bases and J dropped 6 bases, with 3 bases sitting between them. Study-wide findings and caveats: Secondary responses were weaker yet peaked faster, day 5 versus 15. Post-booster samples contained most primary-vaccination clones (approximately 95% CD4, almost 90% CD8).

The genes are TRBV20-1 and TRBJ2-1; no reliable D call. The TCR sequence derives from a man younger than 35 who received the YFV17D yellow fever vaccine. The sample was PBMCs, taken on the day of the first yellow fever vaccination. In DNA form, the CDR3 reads TGCAGTGCTAGCCTCAATGAGCAGTTCTTC. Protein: CSASLNEQFF.